This T cell receptor beta chain came from a study of blood T cell repertoires in COVID-19. V dropped 6 bases and J dropped 12 bases, with 23 bases sitting between them. CDR1 is LGHNT, CDR2 FRNRAP, per germline. The CDR3 has 14 amino acids. In the source study's methods: Nucleated cell number was recorded as an estimate derived from reference gene primer amplification. Some clones are missing from TCRdb's copy, which holds only in-frame ones; the method was immunoSEQ multiplex PCR. Clonal size and the V and J genes are those of that table, whereas D and trimming came from the DNA. The sample shows a few hundred thousand clones, 90% of them seen only once.

The receptor comes from a woman aged 60-70 years with COVID-19, enrolled during active disease. The chain is built from TRBV12-5 and TRBJ1-2; possible D gene TRBD1, 6 bases. Material: peripheral blood. The CDR3 region is CASGLETGRGGHTF. Written as DNA, the CDR3 is TGTGCTAGTGGCCTAGAAACAGGGAGAGGGGGTCACACCTTC. The full variable domain, rest sourced from reference TRBV12-5 and TRBJ1-2, is DARVTQTPRHKVTEMGQEVTMRCQPILGHNTVFWYRQTMMQGLELLAYFRNRAPLDDSGMPKDRFSAEMPDATLATLKIQPSEPRDSAVYFCASGLETGRGGHTFGSGTRLTVV.